This T cell receptor beta chain was sequenced for a study of PD-1 blockade in classical Hodgkin lymphoma. Findings and caveats of the study: It was among complete responders that baseline diversity resembled that of newly diagnosed patients. The CD4+ diversity rise by C4D1 was clearest in complete responders. Newly diagnosed patients reportedly trailed healthy donors in baseline TCR diversity. Prior therapy or disease activity may underlie the repertoire differences, whose causes remain undefined.

Generated by immunoSEQ multiplex PCR, the TCRdb table keeps only in-frame clones and is missing some. The repertoire holds some 31,000 clones, with over 55% as singletons. Germline V gene lookup returns CDR1 LNHDA and CDR2 SQIVND (reference sequence). Trimming stripped 1 base from V and 5 bases from J, with 9 bases between. CDR3 size: 13 residues. This clone has more than one count but fewer than ten. As yet, its antigen is unknown. Relapse was seen in all patients after autologous stem cell transplantation, and brentuximab vedotin exposure was variable. This sample comprised peripheral blood mononuclear cells (PBMCs), obtained before the second cycle of nivolumab. This rearrangement joins TRBV19 to TRBJ2-7; the D gene is possibly TRBD2 (6 bases). The source of this sequence is a human donor with classical Hodgkin lymphoma. The CDR3 nucleotides read TGTGCCAGTAGTATAGGCGGGAAAAACGAGCAGTACTTC. Its protein product is CASSIGGKNEQYF.